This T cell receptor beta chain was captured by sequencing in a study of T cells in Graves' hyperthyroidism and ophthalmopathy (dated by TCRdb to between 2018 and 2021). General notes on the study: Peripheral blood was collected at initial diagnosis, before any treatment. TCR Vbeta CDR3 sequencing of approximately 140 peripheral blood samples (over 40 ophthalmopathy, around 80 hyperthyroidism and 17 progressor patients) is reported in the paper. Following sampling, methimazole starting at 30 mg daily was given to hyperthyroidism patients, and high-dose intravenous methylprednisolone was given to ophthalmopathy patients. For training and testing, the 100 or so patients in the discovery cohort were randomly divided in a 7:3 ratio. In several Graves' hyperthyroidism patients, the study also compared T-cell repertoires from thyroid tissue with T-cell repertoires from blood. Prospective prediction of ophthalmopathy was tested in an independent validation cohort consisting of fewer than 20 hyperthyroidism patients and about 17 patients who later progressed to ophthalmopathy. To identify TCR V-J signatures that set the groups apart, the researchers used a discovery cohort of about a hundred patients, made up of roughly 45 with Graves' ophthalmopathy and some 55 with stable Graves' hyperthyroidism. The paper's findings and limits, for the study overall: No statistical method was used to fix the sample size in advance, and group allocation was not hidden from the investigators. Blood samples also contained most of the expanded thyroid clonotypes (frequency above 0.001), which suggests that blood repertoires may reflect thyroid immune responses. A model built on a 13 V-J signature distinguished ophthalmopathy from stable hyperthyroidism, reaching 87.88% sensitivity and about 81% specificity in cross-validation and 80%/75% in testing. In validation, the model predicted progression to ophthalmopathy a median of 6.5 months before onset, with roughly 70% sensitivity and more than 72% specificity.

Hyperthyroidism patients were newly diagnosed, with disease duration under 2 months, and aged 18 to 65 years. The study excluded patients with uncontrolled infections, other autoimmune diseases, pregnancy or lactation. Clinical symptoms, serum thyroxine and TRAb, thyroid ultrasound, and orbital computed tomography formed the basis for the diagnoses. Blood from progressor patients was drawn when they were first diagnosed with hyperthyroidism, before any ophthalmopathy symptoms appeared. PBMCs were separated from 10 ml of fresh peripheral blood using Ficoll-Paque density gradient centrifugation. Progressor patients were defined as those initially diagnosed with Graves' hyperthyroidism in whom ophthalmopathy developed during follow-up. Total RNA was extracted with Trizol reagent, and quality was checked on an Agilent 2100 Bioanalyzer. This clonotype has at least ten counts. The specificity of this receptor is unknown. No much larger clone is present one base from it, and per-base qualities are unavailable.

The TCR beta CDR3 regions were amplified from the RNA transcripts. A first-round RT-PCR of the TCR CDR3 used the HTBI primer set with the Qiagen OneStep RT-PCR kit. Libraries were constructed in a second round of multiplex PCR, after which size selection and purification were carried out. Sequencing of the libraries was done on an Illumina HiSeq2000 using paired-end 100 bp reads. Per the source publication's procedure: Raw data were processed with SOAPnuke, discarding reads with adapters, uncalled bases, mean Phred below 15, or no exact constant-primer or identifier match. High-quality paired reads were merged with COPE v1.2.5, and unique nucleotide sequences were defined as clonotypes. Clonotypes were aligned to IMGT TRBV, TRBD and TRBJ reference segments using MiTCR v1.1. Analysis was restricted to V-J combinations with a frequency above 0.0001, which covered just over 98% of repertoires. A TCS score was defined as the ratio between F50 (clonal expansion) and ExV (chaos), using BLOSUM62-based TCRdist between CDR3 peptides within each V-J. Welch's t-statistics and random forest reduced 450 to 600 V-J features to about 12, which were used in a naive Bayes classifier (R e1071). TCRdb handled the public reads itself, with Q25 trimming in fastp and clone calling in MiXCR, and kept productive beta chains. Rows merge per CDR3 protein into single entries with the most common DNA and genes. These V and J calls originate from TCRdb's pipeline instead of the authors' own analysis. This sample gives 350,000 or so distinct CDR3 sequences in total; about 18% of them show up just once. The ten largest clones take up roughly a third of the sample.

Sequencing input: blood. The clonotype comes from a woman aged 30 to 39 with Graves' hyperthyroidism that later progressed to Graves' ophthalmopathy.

The DNA reads TGTGCCAGCAGCCCATTTTTGGGAAACACTGAAGCTTTCTTT. It is translated as CASSPFLGNTEAFF. The chain was built from TRBV2 and TRBJ1-1, with the D gene too uncertain to name. In the germline V gene, CDR1 corresponds to SNHLY and CDR2 to FYNNEI. Between the V and J ends, shortened by 6 bases and 2 bases respectively, the junction contains 13 bases. The CDR3 has 14 amino acids, counting the end cysteine and phenylalanine. The DNA shown is the 42-base CDR3, in frame from base 1. The CDR3 plus the reference TRBV2 and TRBJ1-1 genes for the other parts give the full variable domain: EPEVTQTPSHQVTQMGQEVILRCVPISNHLYFYWYRQILGQKVEFLVSFYNNEISEKSEIFDDQFSVERPDGSNFTLKIRSTKLEDSAMYFCASSPFLGNTEAFFGQGTRLTVV.